One sample yielded the 18 T cell receptor beta chains listed below, sequenced in a study of blood T cells in healthy people across ages. With a J-beta primer mix and a sample-barcoded 5' primer, a second PCR ran about 7 to 12 cycles. TCRdb itself ran the 5' RACE reads through MiXCR, one entry per CDR3 protein. The repertoire includes roughly 800,000 distinct CDR3 sequences, under 40% of them detected once, and 10% to 15% sits in the top ten. Sequenced material: blood. All receptors come from a man aged 18 to 30 in good health.

This sequence joins TRBV12-3 or TRBV12-4 and TRBJ2-7; D assignment may be TRBD1 or TRBD2 (5 bases each). Trimming removed 4 bases from V and 7 bases from J, with 14 bases in between. The CDR3 runs 13 residues. CDR3 sequence: CASSSGSPNEQYF. CDR3 nucleotides: TGTGCCAGCAGTTCAGGGAGCCCCAATGAGCAGTACTTC.

The gene calls are TRBV12-3 or TRBV12-4 and TRBJ1-1; 8 bases line up with TRBD1. V shed 4 bases, J shed 2 bases, and the junction held 6 bases outside the gene matches. The CDR3 length is 15 residues. The CDR3 sequence is CASSSHQGANTEAFF. The CDR3 coding sequence is TGTGCCAGCAGTTCGCACCAGGGGGCTAACACTGAAGCTTTCTTT.

V gene TRBV6-5 combines with J gene TRBJ2-1; the match to TRBD2 covers 7 bases. V lost 0 bases, J lost 4 bases, and 21 bases stayed unmatched. The germline CDR1 and CDR2 sequences are MNHEY and SVGAGI. The CDR3 extends over 21 amino acids. CDR3 region: CASSYSILPGREGQGYNEQFF. CDR3 DNA sequence: TGTGCCAGCAGTTACTCGATTTTGCCGGGGAGGGAGGGGCAAGGTTACAATGAGCAGTTCTTC.

V gene TRBV7-9 combines with J gene TRBJ2-5; 7 nucleotides align to TRBD1. The CDR3 extends over 14 amino acids. Germline trimming cut 5 bases from V and 2 bases from J; bases unmatched to any gene: 5. Germline CDR1 SEHNR, CDR2 FQNEAQ (reference sequence). CDR3 nucleotide sequence: TGTGCCAGCAGCCCGGGACAGACACAAGAGACCCAGTACTTC. Protein sequence: CASSPGQTQETQYF. The entire variable domain, with the rest obtained from reference TRBV7-9 and TRBJ2-5, is as follows: DTGVSQNPRHKITKRGQNVTFRCDPISEHNRLYWYRQTLGQGPEFLTYFQNEAQLEKSRLLSDRFSAERPKGSFSTLEIQRTEQGDSAMYLCASSPGQTQETQYFGPGTRLLVL.

This clonotype was found a few times. This rearrangement joins TRBV7-2 to TRBJ2-1; no reliable D call. Trimming pared 5 bases from V and 7 bases from J, leaving 6 bases between. The CDR3 totals 11 residues. In germline, CDR1 is SGHTA, CDR2 FQGNSA. CDR3 amino acids: CASSRWNEQFF. CDR3 nucleotide sequence: TGTGCCAGCAGCAGGTGGAATGAGCAGTTCTTC.

The chain carries TRBV7-2 and TRBJ1-2; D not resolved. V was clipped by 4 bases and J by 8 bases, with 11 bases between them. There are 12 residues in the CDR3. The germline V gene encodes CDR1 SGHTA and CDR2 FQGNSA. CDR3 region: CASSYDFVGYTF. CDR3 coding DNA: TGTGCCAGCAGCTATGACTTCGTCGGCTACACCTTC.

The J gene is TRBJ1-4, the V gene TRBV15; D gene uncertain. CDR1 LNHNV and CDR2 YYDKDF come from the germline V gene (reference sequence). V was clipped by 1 base and J by 3 bases, with 9 bases between them. CDR3 length equals 15 residues. The CDR3 is CATSRAGGANEKLFF. CDR3 nucleotide sequence: TGTGCCACCAGCAGAGCCGGCGGAGCTAATGAAAAACTGTTTTTT.

The chain uses TRBV21-1 and TRBJ1-1; the table's D call, TRBD1, has no DNA check behind it. TRBV21-1 is termed a pseudogene. The CDR3 is 16 residues long. CDR3 region: CASSKGPRGSGTEAFF. Written as DNA, the CDR3 is TGTGCCAGCAGCAAAGGCCCCAGGGGAAGCGGCACTGAAGCTTTCTTT.

This clonotype was recorded many times. This chain links TRBV29-1 with TRBJ2-1; 8 bases agree with TRBD2. CDR1 and CDR2 (germline): SQVTM, ANQGSEA. Losses at the gene ends were 6 bases for V and 1 base for J; bases not matched to a gene: 2. This CDR3 contains 13 residues. CDR3 nucleotides: TGCAGCGTACAGCGGGGGTCCTACAATGAGCAGTTCTTC. Translating gives CSVQRGSYNEQFF.

The genes are TRBV20-1 and TRBJ1-2; no reliable D call. The germline CDR1 and CDR2 sequences are DFQATT and SNEGSKA (reference sequence). Trimming removed 3 bases from V and 4 bases from J, with 18 bases in between. The CDR3 length is 15 residues. Here the CDR3 reads CSASQPEHWAYGYTF. The CDR3 DNA sequence: TGCAGTGCTAGTCAGCCGGAGCATTGGGCCTATGGCTACACCTTC.

This clonotype came up a few times. The V and J genes are TRBV2 and TRBJ1-1; 9 bases are shared with TRBD1. CDR3 size: 13 residues. The J segment lost 0 bases and the V segment lost 10 bases, leaving 3 bases of the junction unmatched. Germline lookup yields CDR1 SNHLY and CDR2 FYNNEI. CDR3 in amino acids: CATRTGVNTEAFF. The DNA for the CDR3 is TGTGCCACCAGGACAGGGGTGAACACTGAAGCTTTCTTT.

This clonotype was counted between two and nine times. CDR3 protein: CASSFIRDRGPGETQYF. The CDR3 nucleotides are TGTGCCAGCAGCTTTATCCGGGACAGGGGTCCAGGAGAGACCCAGTACTTC. The gene calls are TRBV7-6 and TRBJ2-5; 10 positions agree with TRBD1. CDR1 is SGHVS and CDR2 is FNYEAQ in the germline V gene. The junction had 11 bases not matched to a gene; V was cut back by 3 bases and J by 4 bases. The CDR3 runs 17 residues.

V and J are TRBV12-3 or TRBV12-4 and TRBJ1-2; D call uncertain. CDR3 length equals 14 residues. The ends were cut back, 6 bases at V and 4 bases at J, with 15 bases in the middle. The CDR3 DNA reads as TGTGCCAGCAGCATTGAGGGAGACACCTATGGCTACACCTTC. Translating gives CASSIEGDTYGYTF.

This chain links TRBV2 with TRBJ1-2; no clear D. The CDR3 contains 14 residues. Trimming stripped 1 base from V and 0 bases from J, with 6 bases between. Germline V gives CDR1 SNHLY, CDR2 FYNNEI. CDR3 coding DNA: TGTGCCAGCAGTGAAGACAAGACTAACTATGGCTACACCTTC. This gives the protein CASSEDKTNYGYTF.

V gene TRBV3-1 combines with J gene TRBJ2-3; D perhaps matches TRBD2 (6 bases). V was pared by 3 bases and J by 4 bases, with 17 bases between. The CDR3 spans 16 residues. From germline, CDR1 is LGHDT and CDR2 YNNKEL (reference sequence). The CDR3 nucleotides are TGTGCCAGCAGCCAGTTTCCTTTATCTAGCGCAGATACGCAGTATTTT. Its translation is CASSQFPLSSADTQYF.

This clonotype occurred many times. The gene calls are TRBV12-3 or TRBV12-4 and TRBJ2-1; no clear D gene. The V gene lost 6 bases and the J gene lost 2 bases, with 14 bases spanning the gap. The CDR3 sequence is 15 residues long. CDR3 nucleotides: TGTGCCAGCAGCCAGAGCAGGACGGCCTACAATGAGCAGTTCTTC. Amino acids: CASSQSRTAYNEQFF.

This clonotype was observed at least ten times. The chain uses TRBV12-3 or TRBV12-4 and TRBJ1-2, with 9 bases aligning to TRBD1. The CDR3 is 14 amino acids. The V and J ends lost 5 bases and 8 bases, in that order; junction bases with no gene match: 9. The CDR3 DNA reads as TGTGCCAGCAGTCCGGGACAGGGATCAAAGGGCTACACCTTC. Its protein is CASSPGQGSKGYTF.

In its sample, this clonotype was seen many times. This rearrangement joins TRBV20-1 to TRBJ2-5; TRBD2 matches at 11 bases. The CDR3 spans 15 residues. The germline gives CDR1 DFQATT, CDR2 SNEGSKA (reference sequence). J lost 3 bases, V lost 3 bases, and 6 bases had no gene match. Here the CDR3 DNA reads TGCAGTGCTAGGGCCTTGGGACTAGCGGAAGAGACCCAGTACTTC. It is translated as CSARALGLAEETQYF.